Sequencing of this T cell receptor (beta chain) was carried out in a study of blood T cell repertoires in COVID-19. On the study more broadly: COVID-19 samples from acute and convalescent phases originated in the United States, Italy and Spain.

The protocol was immunoSEQ multiplex PCR, while the TCRdb copy is restricted to in-frame clones and leaves out a portion. The sample carries 270,000 or so clones, 89% recorded once. The ends lost 9 bases at V and 4 bases at J; junction bases unmatched: 2. The CDR3 length is 12 residues. Germline CDR1 is KGHDR and CDR2 is SFDVKD. This chain links TRBV24-1 with TRBJ2-5, with 9 bases lining up with TRBD1. Sample: peripheral blood. This TCR came from a woman aged 40 to 50 who had recovered from COVID-19. CDR3 loop: CATQGQGETQYF. CDR3 nucleotide sequence: TGTGCCACCCAGGGACAGGGAGAGACCCAGTACTTC.